A selection of T cell receptor beta chains follows, all from one sample in a study of blood T cell repertoires in COVID-19. The repertoire was sequenced with immunoSEQ multiplex PCR; TCRdb's copy has only in-frame clones and lacks some. The sample has more than 85,000 clones; roughly 83% are singletons. Sample: peripheral blood. These receptor sequences come from a woman aged 55-69 years with acute or convalescent COVID-19. Each CDR3 is given with its conserved first and last residue. Fields, in order: clone size, J gene, V gene, D gene, CDR3 protein, CDR3 DNA. The D gene is left open where the match is weak. Part of the rows lack a size; the others show once, few, many or a class for expanded clones.

-,TRBJ1-5,TRBV19,-,CASSMDREGQPQHF,TGTGCCAGTAGTATGGACAGAGAAGGTCAGCCCCAGCATTTT
few,TRBJ1-5,TRBV18,-,CASSPKARGGMSNQPQHF,TGTGCCAGCTCACCAAAAGCGCGGGGGGGGATGAGCAATCAGCCCCAGCATTTT
once,TRBJ1-1,TRBV19,TRBD1,CASSIYRGRITEAFF,TGTGCCAGTAGTATTTACAGGGGGCGGATCACTGAAGCTTTCTTT
medium-sized,TRBJ2-7,TRBV12-3/TRBV12-4,TRBD2,CATALAGGYEQYF,TGTGCCACTGCGCTAGCGGGGGGCTACGAGCAGTACTTC
few,TRBJ2-3,TRBV28,TRBD1,CASSPDRGAADTQYF,TGTGCCAGCAGTCCGGACAGGGGGGCCGCAGATACGCAGTATTTT
-,TRBJ1-2,TRBV29-1,TRBD1,CSATGQGADGYTF,TGCAGCGCCACAGGACAGGGGGCAGATGGCTACACCTTC
-,TRBJ1-4,TRBV19,TRBD1,CASSTNRGTNEKLFF,TGTGCCAGTAGTACCAACAGGGGTACTAATGAAAAACTGTTTTTT
-,TRBJ2-5,TRBV10-2,TRBD2,CASRASGEETQYF,TGCGCCAGCAGGGCTAGCGGGGAAGAGACCCAGTACTTC
-,TRBJ2-3,TRBV19,-,CASSTYPGHYTQYF,TGTGCCAGTAGTACCTACCCGGGACATTATACGCAGTATTTT
-,TRBJ2-5,TRBV5-1,-,CASSILKGRQETQYF,TGCGCCAGCAGCATCCTCAAGGGGCGACAAGAGACCCAGTACTTC
-,TRBJ2-7,TRBV20-1,-,CSAGHSYEQYF,TGCAGTGCTGGGCATTCCTACGAGCAGTACTTC
-,TRBJ2-7,TRBV11-3,TRBD1,CASSLGATGVYEQYF,TGTGCCAGCAGCTTGGGGGCGACAGGGGTCTACGAGCAGTACTTC
-,TRBJ2-7,TRBV9,TRBD1,CASSVGSGTGGEQYF,TGTGCCAGCAGCGTCGGTTCCGGGACAGGGGGTGAGCAGTACTTC
-,TRBJ1-3,TRBV7-2,-,CASGVPQRDTIYF,TGTGCCAGCGGGGTCCCTCAGCGGGACACCATATATTTT
-,TRBJ2-7,TRBV15,-,CATSREGTWAPYEQYF,TGTGCCACCAGCAGAGAAGGAACCTGGGCCCCCTACGAGCAGTACTTC
-,TRBJ2-3,TRBV29-1,TRBD2,CSVAAGGPDTQYF,TGCAGCGTTGCAGCGGGGGGGCCAGATACGCAGTATTTT
-,TRBJ2-2,TRBV6-5,-,CASCRQALTGELFF,TGTGCCAGCTGCCGACAGGCTCTAACCGGGGAGCTGTTTTTT
-,TRBJ2-2,TRBV11-2,TRBD2,CASSPGTSGTGGELFF,TGTGCCAGCAGCCCCGGGACTAGCGGTACGGGCGGGGAGCTGTTTTTT
-,TRBJ1-6,TRBV19,-,CASSSRGNSYNSPLHF,TGTGCCAGTAGTAGCCGAGGGAACTCCTATAATTCACCCCTCCACTTT
-,TRBJ1-2,TRBV30,TRBD1,CAWRGTGGRSARGYTF,TGTGCCTGGAGGGGGACAGGGGGGCGGTCCGCTCGTGGCTACACCTTC
-,TRBJ2-7,TRBV9,-,CASSSHAGFDLSYEQYF,TGTGCCAGCAGCTCGCACGCAGGATTTGACCTCTCCTACGAGCAGTACTTC
-,TRBJ1-2,TRBV28,TRBD1,CASSVVQGASGYTF,TGTGCCAGCAGTGTGGTACAGGGGGCGAGTGGCTACACCTTC
-,TRBJ1-1,TRBV27,TRBD1,CASRRQGESSWAFF,TGTGCCAGCAGAAGACAGGGCGAGAGTTCTTGGGCTTTCTTT
-,TRBJ1-2,TRBV20-1,-,CSARQGYGYTF,TGCAGTGCTAGACAGGGCTATGGCTACACCTTC
-,TRBJ1-4,TRBV5-6,-,CASSLGGGLANEKLFF,TGTGCCAGCAGCTTGGGTGGCGGGCTCGCTAATGAAAAACTGTTTTTT
-,TRBJ1-6,TRBV5-1,TRBD1,CASSPGQVDSPLHF,TGCGCCAGCAGCCCGGGACAGGTTGATTCACCCCTCCACTTT
-,TRBJ2-7,TRBV30,TRBD2,CAWSGASGGNSYEQYF,TGTGCCTGGAGTGGCGCTAGCGGGGGGAACTCCTACGAGCAGTACTTC
-,TRBJ2-1,TRBV19,TRBD1,CASSTNRDRANNEQFF,TGTGCCAGTAGCACAAACCGGGACAGGGCCAACAATGAGCAGTTCTTC
-,TRBJ1-5,TRBV21-1,-,CASSKGPGGTGQPQHF,TGTGCCAGCAGCAAAGGTCCAGGGGGTACTGGTCAGCCCCAGCATTTT
-,TRBJ2-5,TRBV9,-,CASSQEGYETQYF,TGTGCCAGCAGCCAAGAGGGATACGAGACCCAGTACTTC
-,TRBJ2-3,TRBV7-2,-,CASSLDRSTDTQYF,TGTGCCAGCAGCTTAGATAGAAGCACAGATACGCAGTATTTT
-,TRBJ1-1,TRBV7-2,-,CASSLESGRPEKAFF,TGTGCCAGCAGCTTAGAGTCCGGGAGGCCAGAGAAAGCTTTCTTT
-,TRBJ1-5,TRBV30,TRBD1,CAWSHDRDQPQHF,TGTGCCTGGAGCCACGACAGGGATCAGCCCCAGCATTTT
-,TRBJ2-3,TRBV7-9,TRBD2,CASSYIGLVSTDTQYF,TGTGCCAGCAGCTACATTGGACTAGTGAGCACAGATACGCAGTATTTT
-,TRBJ1-1,TRBV20-1,TRBD1,CSASVGTENTEAFF,TGCAGTGCTAGTGTAGGGACAGAGAACACTGAAGCTTTCTTT
-,TRBJ1-5,TRBV19,-,CASHPTGLRGSGGAQHF,TGTGCCAGTCACCCCACAGGACTCCGGGGCTCCGGGGGGGCCCAGCATTTT
-,TRBJ2-2,TRBV6-4,TRBD1,CASSDSPGGHTGELFF,TGTGCCAGCAGTGACTCCCCAGGGGGCCACACCGGGGAGCTGTTTTTT
-,TRBJ1-2,TRBV3-1/TRBV3-2,-,CAVGQGYGYTF,TGTGCCGTCGGCCAGGGATATGGCTACACCTTC
-,TRBJ1-2,TRBV29-1,TRBD1,CSGATGTGSYGYTF,TGCAGCGGAGCGACAGGGACGGGGAGCTATGGCTACACCTTC
-,TRBJ1-1,TRBV10-3,TRBD1,CAISDRGANTEAFF,TGTGCCATCAGCGACAGGGGCGCGAACACTGAAGCTTTCTTT
-,TRBJ1-1,TRBV5-1,-,CASSPEGNTEAFF,TGCGCCAGCAGCCCGGAGGGTAACACTGAAGCTTTCTTT
once,TRBJ2-3,TRBV3-1/TRBV3-2,-,CASSQDRATSTQYF,TGTGCCAGCAGCCAAGATCGAGCGACGAGTACGCAGTATTTT
-,TRBJ2-1,TRBV5-8,TRBD2,CASSLVGTRDEQFF,TGTGCCAGCAGCTTGGTGGGGACTAGAGATGAGCAGTTCTTC
few,TRBJ2-7,TRBV3-1/TRBV3-2,-,CASSQVRGYEQYF,TGTGCCAGCAGCCAAGTTCGAGGCTACGAGCAGTACTTC
-,TRBJ1-5,TRBV9,-,CASSPKGGINQPQHF,TGTGCCAGCAGCCCCAAAGGGGGTATAAATCAGCCCCAGCATTTT
once,TRBJ1-3,TRBV7-3,TRBD1,CASSSGTGHGNTIYF,TGTGCCAGCAGTTCCGGGACAGGGCATGGAAACACCATATATTTT
-,TRBJ2-5,TRBV18,TRBD1,CASSRGQGGKETQYF,TGTGCCAGCTCCCGCGGACAGGGGGGAAAAGAGACCCAGTACTTC
-,TRBJ2-7,TRBV2,TRBD1,CASRTGVYEQYF,TGTGCCAGTCGGACAGGGGTGTACGAGCAGTACTTC
-,TRBJ2-7,TRBV5-4,-,CASSPSLADYEQYF,TGTGCCAGCAGCCCATCCTTGGCAGACTACGAGCAGTACTTC
-,TRBJ1-1,TRBV19,-,CASSILGSATMNTEAFF,TGTGCCAGTAGTATTTTGGGGAGCGCGACCATGAACACTGAAGCTTTCTTT
-,TRBJ2-1,TRBV10-2,-,CATEPQGSSYNEQFF,TGCGCCACCGAACCACAGGGAAGCTCCTACAATGAGCAGTTCTTC
-,TRBJ1-2,TRBV6-1,-,CASSEHRELFYGYTF,TGTGCCAGCAGTGAGCACAGGGAACTGTTTTATGGCTACACCTTC
-,TRBJ1-2,TRBV27,-,CASSLTGVDYGYTF,TGTGCCAGCAGTTTGACGGGAGTTGACTATGGCTACACCTTC
-,TRBJ1-4,TRBV9,TRBD1,CASSAGQRNEKLFF,TGTGCCAGCAGCGCGGGACAGAGGAATGAAAAACTGTTTTTT
-,TRBJ2-7,TRBV11-3,TRBD2,CASSREAGLAENYEQYF,TGTGCCAGCAGCCGGGAAGCGGGACTAGCGGAAAACTACGAGCAGTACTTC
-,TRBJ2-1,TRBV3-1/TRBV3-2,TRBD1,CASSQVGQGASEQFF,TGTGCCAGCAGCCAAGTGGGACAGGGGGCAAGTGAGCAGTTCTTC
-,TRBJ2-3,TRBV27,-,CASSAPPLADTQYF,TGTGCCAGCAGTGCCCCCCCGCTAGCAGATACGCAGTATTTT
-,TRBJ1-3,TRBV7-2,-,CASSLVGAGSGNTIYF,TGTGCCAGCAGCTTAGTGGGGGCCGGCTCGGGAAACACCATATATTTT
few,TRBJ1-3,TRBV6-5,-,CASSNRFSGNTIYF,TGTGCCAGCAGTAACAGGTTTTCTGGAAACACCATATATTTT
-,TRBJ1-4,TRBV4-3,TRBD1,CASSQGTGVFPEKLFF,TGCGCCAGCAGCCAAGGGACAGGGGTTTTTCCTGAAAAACTGTTTTTT